This paragraph covers one TCR beta chain sequence. Looked up from germline, CDR1 is SGHNT and CDR2 is YENEEA. The trim removed 5 bases at V and 6 bases at J, leaving 9 bases unmatched. The CDR3 covers 15 residues. Some clones are missing from TCRdb's copy, which holds only in-frame ones; the method was immunoSEQ multiplex PCR. In the table there are about 220,000 clones, around 81% of which are singletons. These data originate in a study of blood T cell repertoires in COVID-19. The chain has TRBV11-3 and TRBJ2-3; 9 bases are shared with TRBD2. Specimen: peripheral blood. This clonotype was obtained from a woman in her seventies with acute or convalescent COVID-19. The CDR3 DNA is TGTGCCAGCAGCCTAGGGCGGGGGGGCCCCGATACGCAGTATTTT. This gives the protein CASSLGRGGPDTQYF.